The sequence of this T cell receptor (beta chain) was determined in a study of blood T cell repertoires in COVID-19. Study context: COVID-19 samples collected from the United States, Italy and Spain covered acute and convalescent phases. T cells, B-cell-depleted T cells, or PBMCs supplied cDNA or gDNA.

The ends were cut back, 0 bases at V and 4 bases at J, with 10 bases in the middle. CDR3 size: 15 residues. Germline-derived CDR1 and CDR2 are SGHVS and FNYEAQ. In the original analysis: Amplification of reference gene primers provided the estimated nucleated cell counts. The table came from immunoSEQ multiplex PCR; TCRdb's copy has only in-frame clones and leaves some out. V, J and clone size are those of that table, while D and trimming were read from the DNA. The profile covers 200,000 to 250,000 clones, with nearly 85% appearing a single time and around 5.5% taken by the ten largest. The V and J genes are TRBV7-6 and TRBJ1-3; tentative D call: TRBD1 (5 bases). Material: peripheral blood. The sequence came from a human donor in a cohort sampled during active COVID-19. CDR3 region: CASSLAGRAGNTIYF. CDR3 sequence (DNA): TGTGCCAGCAGCTTAGCCGGCAGGGCAGGAAACACCATATATTTT.